One sample yielded the 11 T cell receptor beta chains listed below, sequenced in a study of blood T cell repertoires in COVID-19. The protocol was immunoSEQ multiplex PCR, while the TCRdb copy is restricted to in-frame clones and leaves out a portion. The sample has about 270,000 clones, about 90% seen once; the top ten hold approximately 12%. The sample comprised peripheral blood. The receptors were gathered from a woman under 40 with COVID-19, enrolled during active disease.

This clone was found once. The rearrangement links TRBV24-1 to TRBJ2-3; 7 bases are a match to TRBD1. The CDR3 has 17 residues. The ends lost 7 bases at V and 2 bases at J; junction bases unmatched: 14. Looked up from germline, CDR1 is KGHDR and CDR2 is SFDVKD. The CDR3 sequence is CATSRGTEGRPTDTQYF. The CDR3 DNA sequence: TGTGCCACCAGCAGGGGGACCGAGGGCAGACCCACAGATACGCAGTATTTT.

The rearrangement uses TRBV5-4 and TRBJ1-2; D gene unclear. Germline lookup yields CDR1 SGHNT and CDR2 YYREEE (reference sequence). V shed 2 bases and J shed 4 bases, with 9 bases lying between them. This CDR3 region has 13 residues. The CDR3 reads CASSFGESYGYTF. The CDR3 coding sequence is TGTGCCAGCAGCTTTGGGGAGAGCTATGGCTACACCTTC.

The rearrangement uses TRBV6-5 and TRBJ2-1, with D possibly being TRBD2 (5 bases). Per germline, CDR1 MNHEY and CDR2 SVGAGI. Trimming removed 0 bases from V and 6 bases from J, with 12 bases in between. The CDR3 is made up of 15 amino acids. The CDR3 DNA reads TGTGCCAGCAGTTACTCGGGAGCGCTACTCAATGAGCAGTTCTTC. It codes for CASSYSGALLNEQFF.

The rearrangement uses TRBV7-2 and TRBJ1-2, with 7 nucleotides matching TRBD1. Germline V gene data show CDR1 as SGHTA and CDR2 as FQGNSA. The V gene end was trimmed by 7 bases and the J gene end by 7 bases; junction bases not matched to a gene: 9. The CDR3 loop spans 13 amino acids. The CDR3 loop is CASTLGGGIGYTF. For the CDR3, the DNA is TGTGCCAGCACCCTAGGGGGCGGAATTGGCTACACCTTC.

The chain is built from TRBV9 and TRBJ2-1; D not certain. Germline-derived CDR1 and CDR2 are SGDLS and YYNGEE. There are 14 residues in the CDR3. Trimming took off 0 bases at V and 0 bases at J, with 4 bases between the two ends. CDR3 nucleotide sequence: TGTGCCAGCAGCGTAGGCGGCTCCTACAATGAGCAGTTCTTC. Translating gives CASSVGGSYNEQFF.

V usage is TRBV18 and J usage is TRBJ1-1, with 8 positions matching TRBD1. This CDR3 has 13 amino acids. Germline-derived CDR1 and CDR2 are KGHSH and LQKENI. The J segment lost 6 bases and the V segment lost 6 bases, leaving 6 bases of the junction unmatched. The CDR3 protein is CASSPGTGSEAFF. CDR3 DNA sequence: TGTGCCAGCTCGCCCGGGACAGGATCTGAAGCTTTCTTT.

This rearrangement joins TRBV2 to TRBJ2-7; TRBD1 matches 7 bases. The CDR3 length is 13 residues. Trimming took 8 bases from V and 4 from J; bases not matched to a gene: 8. Germline lookup yields CDR1 SNHLY and CDR2 FYNNEI. DNA of the CDR3: TGTGCCAGCGGATGGACAGGTGATTACGAGCAGTACTTC. This translates into CASGWTGDYEQYF. The full variable domain, completed using reference TRBV2 and TRBJ2-7, is EPEVTQTPSHQVTQMGQEVILRCVPISNHLYFYWYRQILGQKVEFLVSFYNNEISEKSEIFDDQFSVERPDGSNFTLKIRSTKLEDSAMYFCASGWTGDYEQYFGPGTRLTVT.

This clone was seen a single time. CDR3 in amino acids: CASSRHGELFF. CDR3 bases: TGCGCCAGCAGCCGACACGGGGAGCTGTTTTTT. The rearrangement joins TRBV4-1 to TRBJ2-2; no definite D call. The CDR3 covers 11 residues. Germline V lookup: CDR1 MGHRA, CDR2 YSYEKL. V gave up 4 bases and J gave up 7 bases, with 4 bases separating them.

The gene calls are TRBV6-5 and TRBJ2-1; perhaps TRBD2 as D (6 bases). Germline CDR1 reads MNHEY; CDR2 reads SVGAGI. Trimming removed 4 bases from V and 0 bases from J, with 7 bases in between. The CDR3 spans 14 residues. The CDR3 spells CASSLTSSYNEQFF. The CDR3 DNA sequence: TGTGCCAGCAGTTTGACTAGCTCCTACAATGAGCAGTTCTTC.

The chain links TRBV10-3 to TRBJ1-3; 8 nucleotides align to TRBD1. CDR3 length: 15 amino acids. Germline CDR1 is ENHRY and CDR2 is SYGVKD. The V segment lost 6 bases and the J segment 4 bases; nucleotides outside the gene matches: 8. CDR3 in amino acids: CAISTPRDRGNTIYF. CDR3 coding DNA: TGTGCCATCAGCACACCCCGGGACAGGGGAAACACCATATATTTT.

The genes are TRBV30 and TRBJ1-6; a weak D match, TRBD1 (6 bases). Germline V gene data show CDR1 as GTSNPN and CDR2 as SVGIG (reference sequence). This CDR3 region has 19 residues. V lost 4 bases and J lost 6, with 28 bases in between. The CDR3 sequence: CAWTPQISHREFTNSPLHF. The CDR3 nucleotides are TGTGCCTGGACCCCTCAAATAAGCCACAGGGAATTTACTAATTCACCCCTCCACTTT.